Listed below are T cell receptor beta chains from one sample, sequenced in a study of T cell responses to AZD1222 COVID-19 vaccine. Profiled with immunoSEQ multiplex PCR; TCRdb holds only in-frame clones, not every one. The sample includes 120,000 to 150,000 clones, roughly nine tenths of them seen just once. The sequenced sample was peripheral blood, obtained 28 days after the second AZD1222 dose. Every receptor here comes from an adult who received the AZD1222 COVID-19 vaccine. The CDR3 runs from the conserved cysteine through the conserved F or W. A D gene is named only where the DNA matches it firmly. Size is stated for part of the rows, as once, few or many counts, or as a class when the clone is expanded.

d_call | j_call | clone_size | v_call | cdr3_nt | cdr3_aa
TRBD1 | TRBJ1-1 | . | TRBV19 | TGTGCCAGTCGGACAGGAGGGACTGAAGCTTTCTTT | CASRTGGTEAFF
TRBD1 | TRBJ1-5 | . | TRBV25-1 | TGTGCCAGCAGCTCGACAGGGAGCCATCAGCCCCAGCATTTT | CASSSTGSHQPQHF
. | TRBJ1-6 | many | TRBV28 | TGTGCCAGCAGTGCCGGGTACACCTCCTATAATTCACCCCTCCACTTT | CASSAGYTSYNSPLHF
. | TRBJ2-1 | . | TRBV9 | TGTGCCAGCAGCGTAGGGGGCTACCGGGACTCAAGCTCCTACAATGAGCAGTTCTTC | CASSVGGYRDSSSYNEQFF
. | TRBJ1-3 | . | TRBV30 | TGTGCCTGGAGTGTACTAGGGTTAGGTTCTGGAAACACCATATATTTT | CAWSVLGLGSGNTIYF
. | TRBJ1-2 | . | TRBV2 | TGTGCCAGCAGTGATTACTCTGCGTGGCTACACACCTTC | CASSDYSAWLHTF
TRBD2 | TRBJ2-3 | . | TRBV14 | TGTGCCAGCAGCCGTGCCGGGGGGGTAGCTTCCACAGATACGCAGTATTTT | CASSRAGGVASTDTQYF
. | TRBJ1-5 | . | TRBV4-1 | TGCGCCAGCAGCCACGAGAGGGGATCGGGGAATAGCAATCAGCCCCAGCATTTT | CASSHERGSGNSNQPQHF
TRBD2 | TRBJ2-4 | . | TRBV19 | TGTGCCAGTAGTATACCTAGCGGGATAAACATTCAGTACTTC | CASSIPSGINIQYF
. | TRBJ1-2 | . | TRBV29-1 | TGCAGCGTGACTATGTCAGCTGACTATGGCTACACCTTC | CSVTMSADYGYTF
TRBD2 | TRBJ2-5 | . | TRBV24-1 | TGTGCCACCAGTGGTCGACTAGCGGGGGAGACCCAGTACTTC | CATSGRLAGETQYF
. | TRBJ1-3 | . | TRBV6-5 | TGTGCCAGCAGGAGTCCGGGACAAGGAGGAAACACCATATATTTT | CASRSPGQGGNTIYF
TRBD2 | TRBJ2-5 | . | TRBV7-3 | TGTGCCAGCAGCTGGGGACTAGCGGGAGGAAAAGAGACCCAGTACTTC | CASSWGLAGGKETQYF
. | TRBJ2-7 | . | TRBV27 | TGTGCCAGCCGGCAGCTGGGACTTTCCTACGAGCAGTACTTC | CASRQLGLSYEQYF
TRBD1 | TRBJ2-7 | . | TRBV19 | TGTGCCAGTAGTACACTTTGGGGGACAGAGGTCGACGAGCAGTACTTC | CASSTLWGTEVDEQYF
. | TRBJ2-4 | . | TRBV6-2/TRBV6-3 | TGTGCCAGCAGTTCCGGGGGCGCCGGGGCCAAAAACATTCAGTACTTC | CASSSGGAGAKNIQYF
. | TRBJ1-6 | . | TRBV28 | TGTGCCAGCGAGGGACTGCAGAATTCACCCCTCCACTTT | CASEGLQNSPLHF
TRBD2 | TRBJ2-1 | . | TRBV6-2/TRBV6-3 | TGTGCCAGCAGTACACTAGCGGGACTATACAATGAGCAGTTCTTC | CASSTLAGLYNEQFF
. | TRBJ1-2 | . | TRBV12-2 | TGTGCAAGTCGCCGATGTACCCGGGACAGTAGGTATGGCTACACCTTC | CASRRCTRDSRYGYTF
. | TRBJ2-7 | . | TRBV28 | TGTGCCAGCAGTTCCGGGCGTAGGGCGGATACCTACGAGCAGTACTTC | CASSSGRRADTYEQYF
. | TRBJ1-5 | . | TRBV10-3 | TGTGCCACCTCAGGTGGAGACCAGCCCCAGCATTTT | CATSGGDQPQHF
TRBD1 | TRBJ2-7 | . | TRBV7-9 | TGTGCCAGCAGCCCAGGGGGCTACGAGCAGTACTTC | CASSPGGYEQYF
. | TRBJ2-2 | . | TRBV7-2 | TGTGCCAGCAGGGGTAGAATCGCGAACACCGGGGAGCTGTTTTTT | CASRGRIANTGELFF
TRBD1 | TRBJ2-1 | . | TRBV7-3 | TGTGCCAGCAGCTTAAGAGGGCAGGGGGACAATGAGCAGTTCTTC | CASSLRGQGDNEQFF
. | TRBJ1-1 | . | TRBV7-9 | TGTGCCAGCAGAGAACGACAGGCGGACCCACCCTCGAACACTGAAGCTTTCTTT | CASRERQADPPSNTEAFF
TRBD2 | TRBJ2-7 | . | TRBV11-2 | TGTGCCAGCAGCGGGCAGGGGACTAGCGGAGGGCTTGGCGAGCAGTACTTC | CASSGQGTSGGLGEQYF
. | TRBJ1-2 | . | TRBV27 | TGTGCCAGCAGTTTATCTCTCGGTTTCTATGGCTACACCTTC | CASSLSLGFYGYTF
TRBD2 | TRBJ2-1 | . | TRBV4-3 | TGCGCCAGCAGCCAGTCCCTAGCGGGCCCTTACAATGAGCAGTTCTTC | CASSQSLAGPYNEQFF
TRBD1 | TRBJ1-5 | . | TRBV19 | TGTGCCAGTAGAGAGGACAGGGACAATCAGCCCCAGCATTTT | CASREDRDNQPQHF
. | TRBJ2-7 | . | TRBV28 | TGTGCCAGCAGCACCAAGAACAGGGAGAAGAACTACGAGCAGTACTTC | CASSTKNREKNYEQYF
. | TRBJ1-1 | . | TRBV4-2 | TGTGCCAGCAGCCGTAACAGAGAGAACACTGAAGCTTTCTTT | CASSRNRENTEAFF